The 21 T cell receptor beta chains listed next were all sequenced from one sample in a study of blood T cells in healthy people across ages. Primers used in a second PCR of about 6 to 11 cycles were a sample-barcoded 5' primer and a J-beta primer mix. Each CDR3 protein is one row after TCRdb ran MiXCR on the 5' RACE reads. The table lists some 1.5 million distinct CDR3 sequences, roughly 27% of them singletons. The sequencing input was blood. Receptors originate from a woman younger than 45 in good health.

Details on this clonotype: A much larger clone lies a single base off, so this may be a read error. V is TRBV7-2 and J is TRBJ2-7, with D perhaps matching TRBD2 (6 bases). This CDR3 spans 16 amino acids. CDR1 and CDR2 from the germline V gene are SGHTA and FQGNSA. CDR3 in amino acids: CVSSPRVAVISYEQYF. The DNA of the CDR3 is TGTGTCAGCAGCCCCCGGGTAGCGGTCATCTCCTACGAGCAGTACTTC.

The sample holds many counts of this clonotype. The chain couples TRBV5-5 to TRBJ2-7; the match to TRBD1 covers 9 bases. The CDR3 sequence is 14 residues long. V dropped 2 bases and J dropped 2; count of bases not matched to a gene: 2. The germline CDR1 and CDR2 sequences are SGHKS and YYEKEE (reference sequence). The CDR3 DNA is TGTGCCAGCAGCTTCGGGACAGGGCCCTACGAGCAGTACTTC. This encodes CASSFGTGPYEQYF.

The genes are TRBV28 and TRBJ1-2; D not resolved. The CDR3 covers 14 residues. The V gene lost 5 bases and the J gene lost 4 bases, with 14 bases spanning the gap. The germline V gene has CDR1 MDHEN and CDR2 SYDVKM. For the CDR3, the DNA is TGTGCCAGCAGTGCCGTGGGATTCGGCTATGGCTACACCTTC. This translates into CASSAVGFGYGYTF.

This rearrangement joins TRBV20-1 to TRBJ1-5; the D is unclear. The CDR3 sequence is 14 residues long. Germline V gives CDR1 DFQATT, CDR2 SNEGSKA (reference sequence). Trimming cost V 1 base and J 2 bases, with 9 bases left between them. The CDR3 DNA follows: TGCAGTGCTAGAGGGTCCGGGGGCAATCAGCCCCAGCATTTT. It codes for CSARGSGGNQPQHF.

The chain has TRBV20-1 and TRBJ2-7, with D uncertain. The germline V and J ends were trimmed by 5 bases and 5 bases, with 13 bases remaining between them. The CDR3 loop spans 12 amino acids. Germline CDR1 and CDR2: DFQATT and SNEGSKA (reference sequence). The DNA for the CDR3 is TGCAGTGCTCCCTTGCTTGGGAACGAGCAGTACTTC. Translating it yields CSAPLLGNEQYF.

This clonotype was seen many times. The chain is built from TRBV5-1 and TRBJ2-7; 8 bases agree with TRBD2. CDR1 and CDR2 from the germline V gene are SGHRS and YFSETQ. Unmatched junction bases numbered 11, after V lost 6 bases and J lost 6 bases. The CDR3 sequence is 14 residues long. CDR3 protein: CASTVGLGGLEQYF. In DNA, the CDR3 is TGCGCCAGCACGGTGGGACTAGGAGGTCTCGAGCAGTACTTC.

The table lists this clonotype with many counts. The chain links TRBV6-5 to TRBJ2-7, with a possible D match to TRBD1 (5 bases). Trimming cost V 5 bases and J 6 bases, with 8 bases left between them. The CDR3 is 11 amino acids. Germline values: CDR1 MNHEY, CDR2 SVGAGI. CDR3 sequence: CASSRRGEQYF. In nucleotides, the CDR3 is TGTGCCAGCAGTCGAAGGGGCGAGCAGTACTTC.

The table lists this clonotype with many counts. The genes are TRBV5-1 and TRBJ2-1; possibly TRBD2 for D (6 bases). This CDR3 has 17 amino acids. Germline CDR1 is SGHRS and CDR2 is YFSETQ. V was trimmed by 3 bases and J by 2 bases, leaving 18 bases between them. CDR3 in amino acids: CASSSRLEGPPYNEQFF. CDR3 nucleotides: TGCGCCAGCAGCTCCAGACTAGAAGGACCGCCCTACAATGAGCAGTTCTTC.

CDR3: CASSPRVPGELFF. CDR3 coding DNA: TGCGCCAGCAGCCCCCGGGTCCCCGGGGAGCTGTTTTTT. This sequence joins TRBV5-1 and TRBJ2-2; D unclear. The CDR3 spans 13 residues. V gave up 4 bases and J gave up 6 bases, with 10 bases separating them. CDR1 SGHRS and CDR2 YFSETQ come from the germline V gene.

This clonotype was recorded many times. This sequence joins TRBV18 and TRBJ1-2, with 9 bases lining up with TRBD1. Germline lookup yields CDR1 KGHSH and CDR2 LQKENI. CDR3 length: 12 residues. With 8 bases clipped from V and 6 bases from J, the junction kept 4 bases outside the gene matches. The CDR3 nucleotides are TGTGCCAGCAGCCGACAGGGGGATGGCTACACCTTC. As protein: CASSRQGDGYTF.

This clonotype was counted ten times or more. The CDR3 region has the DNA TGCGCCAGCAGCCAAGATCAGCCAGGCGCCTACGAGCAGTACTTC. It translates to CASSQDQPGAYEQYF. The chain joins TRBV4-1 to TRBJ2-7; D gene ambiguous. Germline loops: CDR1 MGHRA, CDR2 YSYEKL. The CDR3 has 15 amino acids. Trimming took off 0 bases at V and 2 bases at J, with 11 bases between the two ends.

The chain links TRBV29-1 to TRBJ2-2; D might be TRBD2 (5 bases). The germline CDR1 and CDR2 sequences are SQVTM and ANQGSEA. Trimming shortened V by 0 bases and J by 7 bases, and 18 bases separated the two germline ends. The CDR3 consists of 16 residues. CDR3 DNA sequence: TGCAGCGTTGAAGATCGGAAGGTTGCGGGTCGCGGGGAGCTGTTTTTT. This sequence encodes CSVEDRKVAGRGELFF.

This clonotype showed up just a few times. This chain connects TRBV24-1 to TRBJ2-4; D possibly corresponds to TRBD1 (5 bases). In germline, CDR1 is KGHDR, CDR2 SFDVKD. Trimming removed 3 bases from V and 13 bases from J, with 18 bases in between. The CDR3 covers 14 residues. Written as DNA, the CDR3 is TGTGCCACCAGTGATGTGACAGATAACAATGAGCAGTACTTC. Translation: CATSDVTDNNEQYF.

This chain connects TRBV20-1 to TRBJ2-7; 8 nucleotides agree with TRBD1. The CDR3 loop spans 16 amino acids. Trimming at V came to 1 base and at J to 3 bases, leaving 11 bases not matched to a gene. Germline CDR1 DFQATT, CDR2 SNEGSKA (reference sequence). This CDR3 reads CSARARTDRDYYEQYF. As DNA, the CDR3 is TGCAGTGCTAGAGCTCGGACGGACAGGGATTACTACGAGCAGTACTTC.

This chain links TRBV6-2 or TRBV6-3 with TRBJ2-5, with 7 nucleotides matching TRBD2. The germline CDR1 and CDR2 sequences are MNHEY and SVGEGT. With 5 bases clipped from V and 5 bases from J, the junction kept 11 bases outside the gene matches. The CDR3 has 15 residues. Here the CDR3 reads CASSRIERGRETQYF. The DNA of the CDR3 is TGTGCCAGCAGTAGGATTGAGCGGGGACGGGAGACCCAGTACTTC.

The chain recombines TRBV7-2 with TRBJ2-4, with D perhaps matching TRBD1 (7 bases). CDR1 and CDR2 (germline): SGHTA, FQGNSA. V was clipped by 5 bases and J by 4 bases, with 21 bases between them. The CDR3 is 17 amino acids. The CDR3 DNA reads as TGTGCCAGCAGCGCCCCAAATGGAGGGGGCCTAAAAAACATTCAGTACTTC. The encoded protein is CASSAPNGGGLKNIQYF.

The genes are TRBV30 and TRBJ2-6; D is perhaps TRBD2 (7 bases). The V and J ends lost 1 base and 2 bases respectively, with 9 bases between them. The V gene's germline CDR1 is GTSNPN and CDR2 SVGIG (reference sequence). The CDR3 contains 15 residues. CDR3 bases: TGTGCCTGGAGTGCGGGGGGCGCTGGGGCCAACGTCCTGACTTTC. Translated: CAWSAGGAGANVLTF.

V usage is TRBV15 and J usage is TRBJ2-1; maybe TRBD2 (6 bases). In germline, CDR1 is LNHNV, CDR2 YYDKDF (reference sequence). This CDR3 is built from 14 residues. V lost 5 bases and J lost 2, with 10 bases in between. The CDR3 bases are TGTGCCACCAGCGATCGACTAGCCTACAATGAGCAGTTCTTC. Residues: CATSDRLAYNEQFF.

This clonotype was counted a few times. The chain combines TRBV5-6 with TRBJ1-2, with D possibly being TRBD1 (5 bases). The CDR3 has 14 amino acids. Germline CDR1 is SGHDT and CDR2 is YYEEEE. Trimming removed 4 bases from V and 4 bases from J, with 14 bases in between. DNA of the CDR3: TGTGCCAGCAGCATAACGGGGACCTCCTATGGCTACACCTTC. It yields the protein CASSITGTSYGYTF.

The genes are TRBV4-2 and TRBJ2-3, with D possibly called TRBD1 or TRBD2 (6 bases each). Trimming cost V 5 bases and J 2 bases, with 14 bases left between them. The CDR3 extends over 15 amino acids. Germline-derived CDR1 and CDR2 are LGHNA and YNFKEQ. The DNA for the CDR3 is TGTGCCAGCAGCACGTGGGGGGACAACACAGATACGCAGTATTTT. This gives the protein CASSTWGDNTDTQYF.

This clonotype has a count of ten or more. V usage is TRBV2 and J usage is TRBJ2-1; D is possibly TRBD2 (5 bases). V lost 4 bases and J lost 3, with 10 bases in between. The CDR3 is 14 residues long. Germline assignment: CDR1 SNHLY and CDR2 FYNNEI. Here the CDR3 reads CASSVASSYNEQFF. The CDR3 DNA sequence: TGTGCCAGCAGTGTGGCTAGCAGCTACAATGAGCAGTTCTTC.